These T cell receptor beta chains were read from a single sample in a study of PD-L1 blockade in urothelial cancer. Profiled with immunoSEQ multiplex PCR; TCRdb holds only in-frame clones, not every one. The sample includes roughly 130,000 clones, about four fifths of them seen just once. Sequencing used PBMCs, obtained around atezolizumab (anti-PD-L1) treatment. The receptors stem from a man aged 50 to 60 with urothelial cancer. Both conserved end residues are part of each CDR3. Each record gives: clone size, D gene, V gene, J gene, CDR3 DNA, CDR3 protein. The D gene is left open where the match is weak. Clone size is stated in some rows and not others, as once, few, many or a class when expanded.

>NA|TRBD1|TRBV5-1|TRBJ1-5
TGCGCCAGCAGCCCCGGGACAGGGTCATACAATCAGCCCCAGCATTTT
CASSPGTGSYNQPQHF
>once|TRBD1|TRBV10-3|TRBJ1-5
TGTGCCATCAGTGAGTCAAACAGGGGGTCGGGGGGGCCCCAGCATTTT
CAISESNRGSGGPQHF
>few|NA|TRBV9|TRBJ2-7
TGTGCCAGCAGCGCTTCCCAGAACTCCTACGAGCAGTACTTC
CASSASQNSYEQYF
>NA|NA|TRBV11-1|TRBJ2-5
TGTGCCAGCAGCTTGGGGACTGCCCCTACAGCCGAGTACTTC
CASSLGTAPTAEYF
>NA|TRBD2|TRBV5-1|TRBJ2-3
TGCGCCAGCGGACCGGGACTAGCGGCAACTTTAACAGATACGCAGTATTTT
CASGPGLAATLTDTQYF
>NA|TRBD1|TRBV5-6|TRBJ2-7
TGTGCCAGCAGCCGGGGACAGGGGGTCTACGAGCAGTACTTC
CASSRGQGVYEQYF
>many|NA|TRBV21-1|TRBJ2-5
TGTGCCAGCAGCTACCGGACAGGGGGAGAGACCCAGTACTTC
CASSYRTGGETQYF
>NA|NA|TRBV6-6|TRBJ1-2
TGTGCCAGCAGGCTTTATCGGGTAAACTATGGCTACACCTTC
CASRLYRVNYGYTF
>NA|NA|TRBV28|TRBJ1-1
TGTGCCAGCAGCTCAGGGAGGACTGAAGCTTTCTTT
CASSSGRTEAFF
>NA|NA|TRBV29-1|TRBJ2-1
TGCAGCGTTGTCGTCCAGGGGGGTTTCGATGAGCAGTTCTTC
CSVVVQGGFDEQFF
>NA|NA|TRBV18|TRBJ1-5
TGTGCCAGCTCACCAGGGTCGCAGGGGACTCAGCCCCAGCATTTT
CASSPGSQGTQPQHF
>NA|TRBD1|TRBV10-3|TRBJ2-7
TGTGCCATCAGTGTAGGGCAGGGGGCGGGTAAAGTATCCTACGAGCAGTACTTC
CAISVGQGAGKVSYEQYF
>NA|TRBD1|TRBV18|TRBJ2-5
TGTGCCAGCTCAGCGGGACAGGGGAAAGAGACCCAGTACTTC
CASSAGQGKETQYF
>NA|NA|TRBV9|TRBJ2-6
TGTGCCAGCGGCCACCCGACTGGGGCCAACGTCCTGACTTTC
CASGHPTGANVLTF
>few|NA|TRBV13|TRBJ1-6
TGTGCCAGCAGCAAACGACAGGATAATTCACCCCTCCACTTT
CASSKRQDNSPLHF
>NA|TRBD1|TRBV30|TRBJ1-1
TGTGCCTGCGAACAGGGGGTTAACACTGAAGCTTTCTTT
CACEQGVNTEAFF
>NA|NA|TRBV7-2|TRBJ2-3
TGTGCCAGCAGCTTAGCTCGGACAGAAGATACGCAGTATTTT
CASSLARTEDTQYF
>NA|NA|TRBV2|TRBJ2-1
TGTGCCAGCTCGAGGCCCGGGGAGGAGCAGTTCTTC
CASSRPGEEQFF
>NA|TRBD2|TRBV5-8|TRBJ2-3
TGTGCCACCTCTAGCGGGAGGGCCCGGACAGATACGCAGTATTTT
CATSSGRARTDTQYF
>NA|NA|TRBV19|TRBJ2-1
TGTGCCAGTAGTATTCGGGGGAGTTACAATGAGCAGTTCTTC
CASSIRGSYNEQFF
>few|TRBD1|TRBV28|TRBJ1-1
TGTGCCACCGACAGGGGGGGCACTGAAGCTTTCTTT
CATDRGGTEAFF
>NA|TRBD2|TRBV11-2|TRBJ2-7
TGTGCCAGCAGCTCCTTAGCGGGACCCTACGAGCAGTACTTC
CASSSLAGPYEQYF
>few|TRBD1|TRBV7-8|TRBJ1-2
TGTGCCAGCAGCTTAGCCCCCCAGGGGGTGTATGGCTACACCTTC
CASSLAPQGVYGYTF
>NA|TRBD2|TRBV2|TRBJ2-1
TGTGCCAGCAGCGGACTAGCGGGAGAAGGTAGCAATGAGCAGTTCTTC
CASSGLAGEGSNEQFF
>NA|NA|TRBV5-1|TRBJ2-5
TGCGCCAGCAGCCCCATGTACCAAGAGACCCAGTACTTC
CASSPMYQETQYF
>NA|TRBD1|TRBV9|TRBJ1-6
TGTGCCAGCAGCCCGGGACAGGGTTTTTCACCCCTCCACTTT
CASSPGQGFSPLHF
>NA|NA|TRBV7-9|TRBJ2-3
TGTGCCAGCAGCCCCCGCCGAGGCTCCACAGATACGCAGTATTTT
CASSPRRGSTDTQYF
>NA|TRBD2|TRBV2|TRBJ2-3
TGTGCCAACGGACTAGCGGGGGGCACAGATACGCAGTATTTT
CANGLAGGTDTQYF
>NA|TRBD2|TRBV4-2|TRBJ2-1
TGTGCCAGCAGCCAAGAGACTAGCGGGAGAGGCAATGAGCAGTTCTTC
CASSQETSGRGNEQFF
>NA|NA|TRBV28|TRBJ2-7
TGTGCCAGCAGTTTAAGGACGGGAAGGTATTGGGAGCAGTACTTC
CASSLRTGRYWEQYF